The 6 T cell receptor beta chains in this list originate from one sample, sequenced in a study of shared clonotypes between healthy human individuals. Clones were read by immunoSEQ multiplex PCR, and TCRdb kept only the in-frame ones, dropping some. The sample lists fewer than 1.8 million clones; approximately 98.5% were seen once. Sample: naive CD4+ T cells sorted from blood. Regarding subset: CD45RA+ positively selected. The receptors come from a man in his thirties or forties in good health.

With regard to this clone: The sample carries other DNA sequences with the same CDR3. The chain carries TRBV27 and TRBJ2-5; D is unclear. Germline V gene data show CDR1 as MNHEY and CDR2 as SMNVEV (reference sequence). There are 12 residues in the CDR3. Trimming left V 8 bases short and J 1 base short, with 8 bases between. As DNA, the CDR3 is TGTGCCAGCGGTTCTCTCCAAGAGACCCAGTACTTC. Translating gives CASGSLQETQYF.

The chain employs TRBV11-2 and TRBJ2-7; TRBD1 agrees at 7 bases. CDR3 size: 14 residues. Trimming removed 3 bases from V and 3 bases from J; junction bases left unmatched: 5. Germline CDR1 reads SGHAT; CDR2 reads FQNNGV. This chain's CDR3 is CASSLGQPFYEQYF. The CDR3 nucleotides read TGTGCCAGCAGCTTGGGACAGCCGTTCTACGAGCAGTACTTC.

The J gene is TRBJ2-5, the V gene TRBV5-1; TRBD1 aligns across 10 bases. Germline assignment: CDR1 SGHRS and CDR2 YFSETQ. The CDR3 covers 15 residues. Trimming removed 3 bases from V and 6 bases from J; junction bases left unmatched: 8. Here the CDR3 reads CASSSRQGAFQTQYF. Here the CDR3 DNA reads TGCGCCAGCAGCTCTCGACAGGGGGCTTTTCAGACCCAGTACTTC.

In regard to this clone: A junction end diverges from the germline sequence, so it may reflect a read error. CDR3 loop: CASSPTGPSNEQYF. In DNA form, the CDR3 reads TGTGCCAGCAGTCCGACAGGCCCCTCCAACGAGCAGTACTTC. The gene calls are TRBV6-4 and TRBJ2-7; TRBD1 is a possible D gene (6 bases). CDR3 length equals 14 residues. Germline V gives CDR1 MRHNA, CDR2 SNTAGT.

This clone was recorded only once. This chain's CDR3 is CASSASLLAGSSSYNEQFF. As DNA, the CDR3 is TGTGCCAGTAGTGCCTCCCTGCTCGCGGGGTCCAGCTCCTACAATGAGCAGTTCTTC. The chain uses TRBV19 and TRBJ2-1; maybe TRBD2 (6 bases). Germline lookup yields CDR1 LNHDA and CDR2 SQIVND (reference sequence). The CDR3 sequence is 19 residues long. Trimming shortened V by 5 bases and J by 0 bases, and 23 bases separated the two germline ends.

With respect to this clone: The same CDR3 can be traced to other DNA sequences in this sample. CDR3 residues: CASSLGGGNTIYF. The CDR3 DNA follows: TGCGCCAGCAGCTTGGGTGGTGGAAACACCATATATTTT. The rearrangement joins TRBV5-1 to TRBJ1-3, with D hard to call. The CDR3 runs 13 residues. CDR1 is SGHRS, CDR2 YFSETQ, per germline. V gave up 0 bases and J gave up 3 bases, with 4 bases separating them.